This T cell receptor (beta chain) appears in the sequencing data of a study of response to subunit inactivated influenza vaccine (dated by TCRdb to the late 2010s). About the study as a whole: The study used deep quantitative T cell receptor repertoire profiling to track responses to a trivalent subunit inactivated influenza vaccine.

The germline V gene (reference sequence) provides CDR1 LNHDA and CDR2 SQIVND. The junction shows trimming of 5 bases on V and 0 bases on J, and the gene matches do not reach 2 bases of it. Its CDR3 holds 14 amino acids, cysteine through phenylalanine. CDR3 DNA is the only sequence kept; it has 42 bases, read in frame from the first base. The receptor library was made with RT-PCR. Sequencer: Illumina HiSeq 2500. TCRdb reanalyzed the raw reads on its own, using fastp at Q25 for trimming and MiXCR for clone calling, and kept in-frame beta chains. CDR3 protein duplicates are merged, each entry listing the most common genes and DNA. The sample table holds approximately 530,000 distinct CDR3 sequences, of which roughly 13% were seen once. The leading ten clones occupy about an eighth of the sample. This clonotype was counted only a few times. The specificity of this receptor is unknown. Base qualities are missing; no much larger clone stands one base away.

This sample's time point label indicates: 45 days after influenza vaccine administration. Points the paper makes about the study in general: The authors suggested that each seasonal influenza vaccination may recruit only a limited number of new T cells.

Source: PBMCs from blood, taken 40 to 50 days after vaccination. The TCR comes from a man aged 45-65 years who received an inactivated influenza vaccine. Donor details come from another sample of the same person, matched by shared clones. In this chain, TRBV19 is recombined with TRBJ2-7, with TRBD1 identical over 9 junction bases. CDR3 region: CASSVTGGSYEQYF. The base sequence is TGTGCCAGTAGTGTGACAGGGGGCTCCTACGAGCAGTACTTC.